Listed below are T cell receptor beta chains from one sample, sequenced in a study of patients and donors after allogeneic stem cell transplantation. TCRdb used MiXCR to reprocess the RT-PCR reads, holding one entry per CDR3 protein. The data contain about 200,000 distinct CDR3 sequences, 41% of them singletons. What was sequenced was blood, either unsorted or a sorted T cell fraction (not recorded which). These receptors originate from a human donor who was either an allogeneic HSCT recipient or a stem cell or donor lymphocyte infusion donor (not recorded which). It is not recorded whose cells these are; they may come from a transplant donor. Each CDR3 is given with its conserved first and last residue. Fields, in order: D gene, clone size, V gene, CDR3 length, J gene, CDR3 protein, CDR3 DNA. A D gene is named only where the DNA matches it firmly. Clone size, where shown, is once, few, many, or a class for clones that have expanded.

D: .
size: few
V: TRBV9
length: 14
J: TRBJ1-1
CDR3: CASSGASPNTEAFF
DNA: TGTGCCAGCAGCGGAGCCAGCCCAAACACTGAAGCTTTCTTT

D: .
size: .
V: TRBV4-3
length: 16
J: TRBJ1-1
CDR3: CASSQDPGGANTEAFF
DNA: TGCGCCAGCAGCCAAGATCCGGGGGGCGCGAACACTGAAGCTTTCTTT

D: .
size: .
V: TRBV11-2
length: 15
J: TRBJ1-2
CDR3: CASSLEGRGFYGYTF
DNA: TGTGCCAGCAGCTTAGAAGGACGGGGCTTTTATGGCTACACCTTC

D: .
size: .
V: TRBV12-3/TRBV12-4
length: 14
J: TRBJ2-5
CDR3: CASSLGGSKETQYF
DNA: TGTGCCAGCAGTTTAGGAGGGAGTAAAGAGACCCAGTACTTC

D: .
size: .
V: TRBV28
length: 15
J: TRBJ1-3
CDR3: CASGEDSHSGNTIYF
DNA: TGTGCCAGCGGGGAGGACAGCCACTCTGGAAACACCATATATTTT

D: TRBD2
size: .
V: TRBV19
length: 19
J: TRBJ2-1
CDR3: CASNRPPSGPLSSYNEQFF
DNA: TGTGCCAGTAATCGCCCGCCTAGCGGGCCCCTCAGCTCCTACAATGAGCAGTTCTTC

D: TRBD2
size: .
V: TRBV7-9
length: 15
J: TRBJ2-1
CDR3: CASSHSGRGPDEQFF
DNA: TGTGCCAGCAGCCATAGCGGGAGAGGTCCCGATGAGCAGTTCTTC

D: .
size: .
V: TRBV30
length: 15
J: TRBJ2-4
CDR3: CAWSAGSIAKNIQYF
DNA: TGTGCCTGGAGTGCAGGGTCTATAGCCAAAAACATTCAGTACTTC

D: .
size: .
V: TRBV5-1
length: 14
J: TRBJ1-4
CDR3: CASSPSPTNEKLFF
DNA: TGCGCCAGCAGCCCGTCACCGACTAATGAAAAACTGTTTTTT

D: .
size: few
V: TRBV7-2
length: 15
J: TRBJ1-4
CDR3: CASSSRTEANEKLFF
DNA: TGTGCCAGCAGCTCGCGGACTGAGGCTAATGAAAAACTGTTTTTT

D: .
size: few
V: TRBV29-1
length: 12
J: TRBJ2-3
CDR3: CSVEVSADTQYF
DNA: TGCAGCGTTGAAGTTAGCGCAGATACGCAGTATTTT

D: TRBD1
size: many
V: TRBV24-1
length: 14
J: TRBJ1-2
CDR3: CATSAQDRAQGYTF
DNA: TGTGCCACCAGTGCACAGGACAGGGCTCAAGGCTACACCTTC

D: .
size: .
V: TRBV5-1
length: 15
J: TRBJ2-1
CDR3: CASSLVSSLYNEQFF
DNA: TGCGCCAGCAGCTTGGTTAGCAGCCTCTACAATGAGCAGTTCTTC

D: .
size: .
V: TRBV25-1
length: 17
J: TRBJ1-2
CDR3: CASSEGSGLGGNYGYTF
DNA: TGTGCCAGCAGTGAAGGATCAGGGTTAGGTGGTAACTATGGCTACACCTTC

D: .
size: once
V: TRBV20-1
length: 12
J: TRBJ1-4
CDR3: CSARRPGEKLFF
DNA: TGCAGTGCTAGGCGGCCAGGTGAAAAACTGTTTTTT

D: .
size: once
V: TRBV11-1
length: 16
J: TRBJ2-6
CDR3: CASSLLGDSGANVLTF
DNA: TGTGCCAGCAGCTTACTGGGGGACTCTGGGGCCAACGTCCTGACTTTC

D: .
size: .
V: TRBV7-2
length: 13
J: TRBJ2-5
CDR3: CASSSGETETQYF
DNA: TGTGCCAGCAGCTCAGGGGAAACGGAGACCCAGTACTTC

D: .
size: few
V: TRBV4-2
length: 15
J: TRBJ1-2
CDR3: CASSQDLEGYDGYTF
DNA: TGTGCCAGCAGCCAAGATTTGGAAGGGTATGACGGCTACACCTTC

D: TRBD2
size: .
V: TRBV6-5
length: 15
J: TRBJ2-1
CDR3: CASSQREGMYNEQFF
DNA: TGTGCCAGCAGTCAGCGGGAGGGGATGTACAATGAGCAGTTCTTC

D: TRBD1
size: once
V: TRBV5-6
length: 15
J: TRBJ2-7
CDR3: CASSLVGQAPYEQYF
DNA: TGTGCCAGCAGCTTGGTGGGACAGGCCCCCTACGAGCAGTACTTC

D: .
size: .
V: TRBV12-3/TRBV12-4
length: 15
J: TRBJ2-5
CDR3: CASSFSGNLQETQYF
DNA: TGTGCCAGCAGTTTCTCCGGGAATCTCCAAGAGACCCAGTACTTC

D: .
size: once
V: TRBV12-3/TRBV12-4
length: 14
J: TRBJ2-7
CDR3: CASSWGTASYEQYF
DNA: TGTGCCAGCAGCTGGGGGACGGCTTCCTACGAGCAGTACTTC

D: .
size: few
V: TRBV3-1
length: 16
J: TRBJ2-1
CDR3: CASSQDLEGRYNEQFF
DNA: TGTGCCAGCAGCCAAGATCTCGAAGGACGGTACAATGAGCAGTTCTTC

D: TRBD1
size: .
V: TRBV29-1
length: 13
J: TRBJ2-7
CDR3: CSVAGQGFQEQYF
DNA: TGCAGCGTTGCGGGACAGGGATTCCAGGAGCAGTACTTC

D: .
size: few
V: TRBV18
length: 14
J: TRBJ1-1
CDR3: CASSPTPAGAEAFF
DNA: TGTGCCAGCTCCCCGACCCCGGCGGGCGCTGAAGCTTTCTTT

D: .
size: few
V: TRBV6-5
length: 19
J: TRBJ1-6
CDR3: CASRADRPALSSYNSPLHF
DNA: TGTGCCAGCAGAGCCGACAGACCGGCTTTGAGCTCCTATAATTCACCCCTCCACTTT

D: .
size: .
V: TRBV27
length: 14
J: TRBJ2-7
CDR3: CASSLAGVPREQYF
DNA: TGTGCCAGCAGTTTGGCAGGGGTCCCTCGTGAGCAGTACTTC

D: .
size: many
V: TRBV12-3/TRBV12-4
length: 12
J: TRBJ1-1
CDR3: CASSYGGTEAFF
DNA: TGTGCCAGCAGTTATGGGGGCACTGAAGCTTTCTTT

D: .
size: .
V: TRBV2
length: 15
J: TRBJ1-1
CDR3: CASSEDGSMNTEAFF
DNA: TGTGCCAGCAGTGAGGACGGCTCAATGAACACTGAAGCTTTCTTT

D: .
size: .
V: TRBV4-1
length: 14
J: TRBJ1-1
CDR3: CASVPPGPNTEAFF
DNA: TGCGCCAGCGTACCCCCGGGCCCGAACACTGAAGCTTTCTTT

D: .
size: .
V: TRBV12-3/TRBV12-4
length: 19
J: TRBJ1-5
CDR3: CASSFVRRGNPLRDQPQHF
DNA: TGTGCCAGCAGTTTTGTGCGTAGGGGGAACCCACTGAGGGATCAGCCCCAGCATTTT

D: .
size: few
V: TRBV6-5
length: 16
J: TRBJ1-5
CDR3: CASSYLPRGINQPQHF
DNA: TGTGCCAGCAGTTATCTCCCGAGGGGTATCAATCAGCCCCAGCATTTT

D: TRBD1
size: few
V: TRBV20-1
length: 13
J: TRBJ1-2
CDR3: CSARQGVDYGYTF
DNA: TGCAGTGCTCGACAGGGAGTGGATTATGGCTACACCTTC

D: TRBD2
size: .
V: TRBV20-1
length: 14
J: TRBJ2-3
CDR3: CSAPTSGSTDTQYF
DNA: TGCAGTGCCCCGACTAGCGGGAGCACAGATACGCAGTATTTT

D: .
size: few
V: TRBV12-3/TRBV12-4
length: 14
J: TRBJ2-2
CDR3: CASKHQSNTGELFF
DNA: TGTGCCAGCAAACACCAGTCGAACACCGGGGAGCTGTTTTTT

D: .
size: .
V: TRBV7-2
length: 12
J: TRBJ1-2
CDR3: CASSLERYGYTF
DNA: TGTGCCAGCAGCCTTGAGCGTTATGGCTACACCTTC

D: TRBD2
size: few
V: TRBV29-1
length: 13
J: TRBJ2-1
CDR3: CSGGLAGDHEQFF
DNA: TGCAGCGGGGGACTAGCGGGAGATCATGAGCAGTTCTTC

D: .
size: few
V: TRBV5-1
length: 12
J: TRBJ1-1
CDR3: CASSYAGAEAFF
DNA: TGCGCCAGCAGCTACGCCGGGGCTGAAGCTTTCTTT

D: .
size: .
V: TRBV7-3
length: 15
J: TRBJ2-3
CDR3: CASSLTGGSTDTQYF
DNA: TGTGCCAGCAGCTTAACTGGGGGAAGCACAGATACGCAGTATTTT

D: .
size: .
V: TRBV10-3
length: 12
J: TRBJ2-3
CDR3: CAISEERNTQYF
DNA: TGTGCCATCAGTGAGGAGAGGAATACGCAGTATTTT

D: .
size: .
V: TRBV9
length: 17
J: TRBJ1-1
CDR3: CASSVAVLRPQDTEAFF
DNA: TGTGCCAGCAGCGTAGCCGTATTGAGACCTCAAGACACTGAAGCTTTCTTT

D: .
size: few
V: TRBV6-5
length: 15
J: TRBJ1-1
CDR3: CASSFGPGEGTEAFF
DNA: TGTGCCAGCAGTTTTGGCCCCGGGGAGGGCACTGAAGCTTTCTTT

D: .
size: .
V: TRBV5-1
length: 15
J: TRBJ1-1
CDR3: CASSSDGGGAKAAFF
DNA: TGCGCCAGCAGCTCGGACGGTGGCGGTGCTAAGGCAGCTTTCTTT

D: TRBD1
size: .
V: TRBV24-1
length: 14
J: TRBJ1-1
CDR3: CATSGPGTGREGFF
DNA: TGTGCCACCAGTGGCCCTGGGACAGGTAGAGAAGGTTTCTTT

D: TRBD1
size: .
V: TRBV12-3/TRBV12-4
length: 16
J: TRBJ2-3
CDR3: CASRWAGGRVSDTQYF
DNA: TGTGCCAGCAGGTGGGCAGGGGGCCGGGTATCAGATACGCAGTATTTT

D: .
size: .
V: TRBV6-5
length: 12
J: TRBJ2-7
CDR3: CASSYGENEQYF
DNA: TGTGCCAGCAGTTATGGGGAGAACGAGCAGTACTTC

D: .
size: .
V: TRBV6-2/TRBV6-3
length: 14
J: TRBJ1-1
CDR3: CASSYSFLRDEAFF
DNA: TGTGCCAGCAGTTACTCTTTCTTGAGAGATGAAGCTTTCTTT

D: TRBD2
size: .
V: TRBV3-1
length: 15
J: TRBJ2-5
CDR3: CASSPTSGSWETQYF
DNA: TGTGCCAGCAGCCCTACTAGCGGGAGTTGGGAGACCCAGTACTTC

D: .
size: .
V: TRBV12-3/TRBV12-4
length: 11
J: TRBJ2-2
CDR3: CASSGSGELFF
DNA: TGTGCCAGCAGTGGTTCCGGGGAGCTGTTTTTT

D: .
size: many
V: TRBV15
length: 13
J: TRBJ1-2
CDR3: CATSRDVGDGYTF
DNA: TGTGCCACCAGCAGAGATGTCGGGGATGGCTACACCTTC

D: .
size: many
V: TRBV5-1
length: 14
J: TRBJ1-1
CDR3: CASSLGGGSTEAFF
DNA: TGCGCCAGCAGCTTGGGAGGGGGAAGTACTGAAGCTTTCTTT

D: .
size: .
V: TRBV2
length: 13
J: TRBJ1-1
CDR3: CASIARGNTEAFF
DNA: TGTGCCAGCATCGCAAGGGGGAACACTGAAGCTTTCTTT

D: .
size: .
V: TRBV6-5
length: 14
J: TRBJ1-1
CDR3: CASSYLGHRYEAFF
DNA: TGTGCCAGCAGTTACCTGGGACACCGGTATGAAGCTTTCTTT

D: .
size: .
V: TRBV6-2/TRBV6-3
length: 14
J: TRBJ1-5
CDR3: CASSDGLGNQPQHF
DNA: TGTGCCAGCAGCGATGGGCTGGGCAATCAGCCCCAGCATTTT

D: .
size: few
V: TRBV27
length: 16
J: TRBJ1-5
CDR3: CASSLLQEPLGQPQHF
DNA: TGTGCCAGCAGTTTATTACAAGAGCCCCTCGGTCAGCCCCAGCATTTT

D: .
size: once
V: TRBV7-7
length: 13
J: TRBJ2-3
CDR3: CASSLDVTDTQYF
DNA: TGTGCTAGCAGCTTGGACGTTACGGATACGCAGTATTTT

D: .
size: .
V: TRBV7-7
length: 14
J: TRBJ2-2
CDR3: CAVGPPVGTGELFF
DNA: TGTGCCGTCGGACCCCCGGTGGGTACCGGGGAGCTGTTTTTT

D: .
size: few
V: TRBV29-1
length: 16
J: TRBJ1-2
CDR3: CSVEDVTFSHTYGYTF
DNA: TGCAGCGTTGAAGATGTGACGTTCTCCCACACCTATGGCTACACCTTC